The 31 T cell receptor beta chains in this list originate from one sample, sequenced in a study of post-analysis software for immune sequencing data. Study-wide results and limits: Roughly 5 TRBV segments occurring more often in patients than controls included TRBV5-6, TRBV5-1 and TRBV20-1.

No antigens are known for them. Sequencing libraries made from TCR beta cDNA carried unique molecular identifiers. TCRdb analysed the PCR reads with MiXCR anew, one entry per CDR3 protein. This table has about 380,000 distinct CDR3 sequences, roughly 36% appearing once. Sequencing was done on a sample of blood. All receptors derive from a girl aged 5 to 17 with multiple sclerosis.

This clonotype was seen repeatedly, ten times or more. The CDR3 protein is CASRKGVDYGYTF. The DNA for the CDR3 is TGTGCCAGCAGGAAAGGGGTCGACTATGGCTACACCTTC. This chain connects TRBV25-1 to TRBJ1-2, with D perhaps TRBD1 (5 bases). Germline V CDR1 and CDR2: MGHDK, SYGVNS. V was trimmed by 6 bases and J by 3 bases, leaving 11 bases between them. The CDR3 loop spans 13 amino acids.

In DNA, the CDR3 is TGTGCCAGCAGCTTCCGGGACATCATCTACGAGCAGTACTTC. It encodes CASSFRDIIYEQYF. This sequence joins TRBV14 and TRBJ2-7; tentative D call: TRBD1 (6 bases). The CDR3 has 14 residues. Trimming took 5 bases from V and 3 from J, leaving 14 bases between them. Germline values: CDR1 SGHDN, CDR2 FVKESK.

A note on this clonotype: The junction and the germline gene differ at one end; a read error may be behind it. The gene calls are TRBV6-5 and TRBJ2-7; D might be TRBD1 (5 bases). The germline gives CDR1 MNHEY, CDR2 SVGAGI. The CDR3 sequence is 14 residues long. The CDR3 here is CANSYRFQSYEQYF. The DNA of the CDR3 is TGTGCCAACAGTTACAGGTTTCAATCCTACGAGCAGTACTTC.

The chain combines TRBV6-5 with TRBJ2-1; 7 bases align to TRBD2. The CDR3 is 18 amino acids. With V trimmed by 0 bases and J by 5 bases, 13 bases remained unmatched. Looked up from germline, CDR1 is MNHEY and CDR2 is SVGAGI. The CDR3, as DNA: TGTGCCAGCAGTTACTCGTCCCCCGGGGGGAGGAGGAACAATGAGCAGTTCTTC. Protein product: CASSYSSPGGRRNNEQFF.

This chain uses TRBV27 with TRBJ1-2; D is possibly TRBD1 (5 bases). This CDR3 spans 14 amino acids. The V and J ends lost 6 bases and 5 bases respectively, with 16 bases between them. The germline V gene encodes CDR1 MNHEY and CDR2 SMNVEV (reference sequence). The CDR3 here is CASRLAGRGYGYTF. CDR3 DNA: TGTGCCAGCAGGTTGGCAGGGAGGGGTTATGGCTACACCTTC.

In this sample, this clonotype turned up a few times. The chain combines TRBV29-1 with TRBJ1-2, with D unresolved. The CDR3 spans 11 residues. V lost 4 bases, J lost 2 bases, and 5 bases lay in between. Per the germline V gene, CDR1 is SQVTM and CDR2 is ANQGSEA. The CDR3 DNA reads TGCAGCGTTGTACAAAACTATGGCTACACCTTC. Translated: CSVVQNYGYTF.

This clonotype occurred once. The chain links TRBV7-9 to TRBJ2-1, with no clear D. The CDR3 runs to 16 residues. Germline-derived CDR1 and CDR2 are SEHNR and FQNEAQ (reference sequence). The germline V and J ends were trimmed by 5 bases and 3 bases, with 17 bases remaining between them. CDR3 region: CASSASPQVLYNEQFF. CDR3 nucleotide sequence: TGTGCCAGCAGCGCATCCCCCCAGGTGCTCTACAATGAGCAGTTCTTC. Variable domain in full (rest from reference TRBV7-9 and TRBJ2-1): DTGVSQNPRHKITKRGQNVTFRCDPISEHNRLYWYRQTLGQGPEFLTYFQNEAQLEKSRLLSDRFSAERPKGSFSTLEIQRTEQGDSAMYLCASSASPQVLYNEQFFGPGTRLTVL.

CDR3 coding DNA: TGCAGTGCTGGGACCCGGGACAGGGGGCAATGGGGCACAGATACGCAGTATTTT. This encodes CSAGTRDRGQWGTDTQYF. J is TRBJ2-3 and V is TRBV20-1, with 12 bases that match TRBD1. The CDR3 has 18 residues. Germline V CDR1 and CDR2: DFQATT, SNEGSKA (reference sequence). With V trimmed by 5 bases and J by 1 base, 13 bases remained unmatched.

This clonotype occurred a few times. The gene calls are TRBV6-5 and TRBJ2-1, with TRBD2 matching over 8 bases. Germline CDR1 MNHEY, CDR2 SVGAGI. The CDR3 is 15 residues long. V trimming: 8 bases; J trimming: 4 bases; junction bases outside the gene matches: 10. The CDR3 is CASSEAGALYNEQFF. For the CDR3, the DNA is TGTGCCAGCTCCGAAGCGGGAGCCCTATACAATGAGCAGTTCTTC.

This clonotype was recorded a few times. This chain uses TRBV6-1 with TRBJ1-6; 9 nucleotides agree with TRBD1. From germline, CDR1 is MNHNS and CDR2 SASEGT. After removal of 8 bases from V and 8 bases from J, the junction contained 4 bases not matched to a gene. CDR3 length: 13 residues. CDR3 bases: TGTGCCAGCTTTCGGGACAGGGATTCACCCCTCCACTTT. Encoded protein: CASFRDRDSPLHF.

The rearrangement joins TRBV28 to TRBJ1-1, with 9 nucleotides matching TRBD1. CDR1 and CDR2 (germline): MDHEN, SYDVKM. The CDR3 totals 13 residues. Germline trimming cut 6 bases from V and 6 bases from J; bases unmatched to any gene: 5. CDR3 residues: CASSSGQGSEAFF. In nucleotides, the CDR3 is TGTGCCAGCAGCTCAGGACAGGGGTCTGAAGCTTTCTTT.

V usage is TRBV12-3 or TRBV12-4 and J usage is TRBJ2-7, with 9 positions matching TRBD2. The V gene end was trimmed by 6 bases and the J gene end by 0 bases; junction bases not matched to a gene: 6. The CDR3 has 15 residues. CDR3 region: CASSTLAGASYEQYF. The CDR3 DNA sequence: TGTGCCAGCAGCACCTTAGCGGGGGCCTCCTACGAGCAGTACTTC.

This clonotype was found once. The V call is TRBV6-5, the J call TRBJ1-2; tentatively, D is TRBD1 (5 bases). With 0 bases removed from V and 3 bases from J, the gap between germline ends came to 11 bases. Germline assignment: CDR1 MNHEY and CDR2 SVGAGI. There are 15 residues in the CDR3. This chain's CDR3 is CASSYSHGGDYGYTF. CDR3 nucleotides: TGTGCCAGCAGTTACTCCCACGGGGGGGACTATGGCTACACCTTC.

The genes are TRBV7-3 and TRBJ2-3, with a weak D call TRBD2 (6 bases). The CDR3 extends over 15 amino acids. Trimming left V 5 bases short and J 6 bases short, with 18 bases between. Germline loops: CDR1 SGHTA, CDR2 FQGTGA. For the CDR3, the DNA is TGTGCCAGCAGCCCGCGGGACGGCCCTACCGATACGCAGTATTTT. The encoded protein is CASSPRDGPTDTQYF.

The V call is TRBV5-1, the J call TRBJ1-2; no definite D call. The CDR3 covers 10 residues. Germline V gives CDR1 SGHRS, CDR2 YFSETQ. The DNA of the CDR3 is TGCGTCCGTTTCAACTATGGCTACACCTTC. Translating it yields CVRFNYGYTF.

This clonotype was detected a few times. V and J are TRBV5-4 and TRBJ2-7; perhaps TRBD1 as D (5 bases). The CDR3 covers 15 residues. The germline V gene has CDR1 SGHNT and CDR2 YYREEE (reference sequence). V dropped 0 bases and J dropped 4 bases, with 14 bases sitting between them. The DNA for the CDR3 is TGTGCCAGCAGCTTGGACAGGTCGGTCCTTTACGAGCAGTACTTC. This translates into CASSLDRSVLYEQYF.

CDR3 sequence: CAIGDRSTDTQYF. DNA of the CDR3: TGTGCCATCGGGGACAGAAGCACAGATACGCAGTATTTT. The rearrangement links TRBV10-3 to TRBJ2-3; 7 bases are a match to TRBD1. The ends lost 8 bases at V and 0 bases at J; junction bases unmatched: 2. The CDR3 sequence is 13 residues long. The germline gives CDR1 ENHRY, CDR2 SYGVKD.

This clonotype was picked up many times. The chain joins TRBV6-2 or TRBV6-3 to TRBJ2-1, with D possibly TRBD2 on 5 matching bases. The germline V gene encodes CDR1 MNHEY and CDR2 SVGEGT. The CDR3 has 12 amino acids. V lost 8 bases to trimming and J lost 0 bases, with 5 bases between them. The CDR3 nucleotides are TGTGCCAGCGGGAGCTCCTACAATGAGCAGTTCTTC. Amino acids: CASGSSYNEQFF.

This rearrangement joins TRBV14 to TRBJ1-2, with D possibly being TRBD1 (6 bases). The CDR3 is made up of 17 amino acids. V lost 4 bases, J lost 4 bases, and 22 bases lay in between. Germline assignment: CDR1 SGHDN and CDR2 FVKESK. The CDR3 sequence is CASSRKPTGMGAYGYTF. DNA for the CDR3: TGTGCCAGCAGCCGTAAACCTACAGGGATGGGGGCCTATGGCTACACCTTC. The full variable domain, rest sourced from reference TRBV14 and TRBJ1-2, is EAGVTQFPSHSVIEKGQTVTLRCDPISGHDNLYWYRRVMGKEIKFLLHFVKESKQDESGMPNNRFLAERTGGTYSTLKVQPAELEDSGVYFCASSRKPTGMGAYGYTFGSGTRLTVV.

The genes are TRBV20-1 and TRBJ2-7; D remains unclear. The germline V gene encodes CDR1 DFQATT and CDR2 SNEGSKA (reference sequence). V lost 6 bases and J lost 6, with 18 bases in between. The CDR3 is 13 residues long. CDR3 sequence reads: CSAEIASNSEQYF. DNA for the CDR3: TGCAGTGCAGAAATCGCTAGTAATTCCGAGCAGTACTTC.

This clonotype was counted between two and nine times. V is TRBV7-9 and J is TRBJ2-3; D is uncertain. The CDR3 is made up of 14 amino acids. Trimming took 1 base from V and 2 from J, leaving 7 bases between them. Germline V lookup: CDR1 SEHNR, CDR2 FQNEAQ (reference sequence). CDR3 nucleotides: TGTGCCAGCAGCTTAGGCGACCCCACAGATACGCAGTATTTT. Its protein is CASSLGDPTDTQYF.

There are many counts of this clonotype. The chain employs TRBV6-5 and TRBJ2-3; D may correspond to TRBD1 or TRBD2 (6 bases each). V was pared by 3 bases and J by 4 bases, with 11 bases between. The CDR3 is 14 residues long. Germline CDR1 MNHEY, CDR2 SVGAGI. The CDR3 sequence: CASSYRGRSDTQYF. The CDR3, as DNA: TGTGCCAGCAGTTATCGGGGGCGGTCAGATACGCAGTATTTT.

The chain couples TRBV4-1 to TRBJ2-1; a weak D match, TRBD1 (5 bases). From germline, CDR1 is MGHRA and CDR2 YSYEKL. The CDR3 has 16 residues. Trimming took off 3 bases at V and 2 bases at J, with 14 bases between the two ends. The CDR3: CASSQLQGETYNEQFF. As DNA, the CDR3 is TGCGCCAGCAGCCAGCTGCAGGGTGAAACCTACAATGAGCAGTTCTTC.

This chain links TRBV6-2 or TRBV6-3 with TRBJ1-1; D may be TRBD1 (5 bases). Per the germline V gene, CDR1 is MNHEY and CDR2 is SVGEGT. The CDR3 consists of 16 residues. The V gene lost 11 bases and the J gene lost 1 base, with 23 bases spanning the gap. The CDR3: CASPPQGALSNTEAFF. The CDR3 DNA is TGTGCCTCTCCCCCCCAGGGAGCCCTCTCGAACACTGAAGCTTTCTTT.

Comments on this clonotype: A junction boundary mismatches the germline segment, possibly from a read error. The V and J genes are TRBV6-2 or TRBV6-3 and TRBJ2-7; possible D gene TRBD2, 6 bases. The CDR3 sequence is 17 residues long. Germline-derived CDR1 and CDR2 are MNHEY and SVGEGT. The CDR3 loop reads CGSSLPQRGASAYEQYF. CDR3 in DNA: TGTGGCAGCAGTTTACCGCAGCGAGGGGCTAGCGCCTACGAGCAGTACTTC.

V usage is TRBV9 and J usage is TRBJ2-1; 9 bases agree with TRBD2. The CDR3 has 13 amino acids. The germline V gene encodes CDR1 SGDLS and CDR2 YYNGEE. V gave up 6 bases and J gave up 4 bases; unmatched junction bases: 2. CDR3 coding DNA: TGTGCCAGCACTAGCGGGATTTACAATGAGCAGTTCTTC. Amino acid sequence: CASTSGIYNEQFF.

V gene TRBV5-4 combines with J gene TRBJ2-5, with 7 positions matching TRBD1. Looked up from germline, CDR1 is SGHNT and CDR2 is YYREEE (reference sequence). The trim removed 4 bases at V and 2 bases at J, leaving 2 bases unmatched. The CDR3 consists of 13 residues. The CDR3 here is CASSRQGQETQYF. The CDR3 bases are TGTGCCAGCAGCCGACAGGGACAAGAGACCCAGTACTTC. Full variable domain (rest looked up from reference TRBV5-4 and TRBJ2-5): ETGVTQSPTHLIKTRGQQVTLRCSSQSGHNTVSWYQQALGQGPQFIFQYYREEENGRGNFPPRFSGLQFPNYSSELNVNALELDDSALYLCASSRQGQETQYFGPGTRLLVL.

The chain is built from TRBV7-3 and TRBJ2-7; a weak D match, TRBD2 (5 bases). Germline lookup yields CDR1 SGHTA and CDR2 FQGTGA. The CDR3 length is 15 residues. V lost 11 bases and J 1 base, leaving 21 bases between the germline ends. The CDR3 coding sequence is TGTGCCGGTTCTTCCACGGACTTATATTCCTACGAGCAGTACTTC. It encodes CAGSSTDLYSYEQYF.

The rearrangement uses TRBV4-3 and TRBJ2-1, with 8 bases that match TRBD2. V shed 5 bases and J 5 bases; nucleotides not matched to a gene: 8. This CDR3 spans 15 amino acids. The germline V gene encodes CDR1 LGHNA and CDR2 YSLEER. The CDR3 region is CASSIGTSIDNEQFF. CDR3 DNA sequence: TGCGCCAGCAGCATCGGGACTAGTATCGACAATGAGCAGTTCTTC.

This clonotype was counted a single time. The rearrangement uses TRBV29-1 and TRBJ2-1, with D perhaps TRBD1 (5 bases). Germline CDR1 and CDR2: SQVTM and ANQGSEA. This CDR3 contains 16 residues. The V gene lost 1 base and the J gene lost 5 bases, with 18 bases spanning the gap. The CDR3 nucleotides are TGCAGCGTTGAAGTTTATCTGGGTCAGACAGACAATGAGCAGTTCTTC. Amino acids: CSVEVYLGQTDNEQFF.

This clonotype was found a few times. This chain links TRBV12-3 or TRBV12-4 with TRBJ2-1, with TRBD2 matching 9 bases. Losses at the gene ends were 5 bases for V and 2 bases for J; bases not matched to a gene: 10. The CDR3 runs 17 residues. The CDR3 here is CASSPNSGGRTYNEQFF. In DNA form, the CDR3 reads TGTGCCAGCAGTCCCAATAGCGGGGGCAGGACCTACAATGAGCAGTTCTTC.